The T cell receptor (beta chain) under discussion was sequenced for a study of CD8+ T cells in alopecia areata. Points from the study as a whole: Significant decreases in scalp clonality and expanded CD8+ clones followed tofacitinib treatment. Lesional scalp exceeded normal scalp in clonality, especially in alopecia totalis/universalis.

In regard to this clone: Antigen unknown. The sample has other DNA sequences that encode this CDR3 too.

Specified treatment: oral pan-JAK inhibitor, 5-10 mg twice daily. CD4+ and CD8+ T cells were sorted from PBMCs. Germline V CDR1 and CDR2: MNHEY, SMNVEV (reference sequence). There are 13 residues in the CDR3. V was pared by 3 bases and J by 3 bases, with 6 bases between. Reverse transcription of extracted RNA yielded cDNA, which provided the sequencing template. Using immunoSEQ multiplex PCR, the repertoire was profiled, and TCRdb retains in-frame clones only, with some absent. The sample includes over 100,000 clones, roughly 50% of them seen just once. The TCR comes from a human donor with alopecia areata. The sample in question was CD8+ T cells sorted from blood, obtained at week 24, from a patient treated with tofacitinib. The chain carries TRBV27 and TRBJ2-1; D is unresolved. The CDR3 is CASSFGRYNEQFF. The CDR3 coding sequence is TGTGCCAGCAGTTTTGGTCGCTACAATGAGCAGTTCTTC.